This T cell receptor beta chain was recorded in a study of patients and donors after allogeneic stem cell transplantation. TCRdb re-derived calls from the RT-PCR reads in MiXCR, one entry per CDR3 protein. This sample has some 960,000 distinct CDR3 sequences, with approximately 19% found just once. Only a few counts were recorded for this clonotype. This TCR was recovered from a human donor who was either an allogeneic HSCT recipient or a stem cell or donor lymphocyte infusion donor (not recorded which). It is not recorded whose cells these are; they may come from a transplant donor. Sequencing was done on a sample of blood, either unsorted or a sorted T cell fraction (not recorded which).

Here the CDR3 reads CATSRAGAPETQYF. CDR3 nucleotides: TGTGCCACCAGCAGGGCAGGGGCGCCAGAGACCCAGTACTTC. The chain is built from TRBV15 and TRBJ2-5; maybe TRBD1 (6 bases). V lost 3 bases and J 4 bases, leaving 12 bases between the germline ends. Germline values: CDR1 LNHNV, CDR2 YYDKDF (reference sequence). The CDR3 extends over 14 amino acids.